This paragraph reports one TCR beta chain. Its antigen is not known. This record comes from a study of cytomegalovirus exposure and HLA in healthy donors. Overall study: Early released data comprised some 85 million unique TCRs from HLA-typed donors.

The study, taken as a whole, reports: When analyzed later, a missense DCLRE1C variant was found to be linked to TCR beta V- and J-gene trimming. The study put around 180 TCR beta chains on its list as cytomegalovirus-associated.

Primers for the PCR totalled 60 Vbeta and 13 Jbeta. Assay used: immunoSEQ multiplex PCR; TCRdb lists only in-frame clones, some missing. The table records under 250,000 clones, 75% to 85% of them present only once. This clonotype was sampled from a woman in her thirties or forties in good health and CMV-seronegative. Sequenced sample: PBMCs.

CDR3: CASSLTGLADEQYF. The CDR3 DNA sequence: TGTGCCAGCAGCTTAACGGGACTAGCGGACGAGCAGTACTTC. J is TRBJ2-7 and V is TRBV7-3, with 11 bases aligning to TRBD2. Germline V gene sequence: CDR1 SGHTA, CDR2 FQGTGA. The CDR3 has 14 amino acids. J was trimmed by 5 bases and V by 0 bases; bases with no gene match: 0. Full variable domain (remainder filled in from reference TRBV7-3 and TRBJ2-7): GAGVSQTPSNKVTEKGKYVELRCDPISGHTALYWYRQSLGQGPEFLIYFQGTGAADDSGLPNDRFFAVRPEGSVSTLKIQRTERGDSAVYLCASSLTGLADEQYFGPGTRLTVT.